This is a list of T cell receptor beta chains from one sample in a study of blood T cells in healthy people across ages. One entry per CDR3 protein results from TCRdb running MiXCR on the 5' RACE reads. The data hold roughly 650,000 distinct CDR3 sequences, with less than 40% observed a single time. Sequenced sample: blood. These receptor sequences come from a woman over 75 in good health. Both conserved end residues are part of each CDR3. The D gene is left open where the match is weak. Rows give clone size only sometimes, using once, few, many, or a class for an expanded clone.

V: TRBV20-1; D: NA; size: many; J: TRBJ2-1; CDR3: CSASIYYYEQFF; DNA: TGCAGTGCTTCCATTTATTACTATGAGCAGTTCTTC
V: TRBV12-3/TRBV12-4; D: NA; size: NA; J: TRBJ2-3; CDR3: CASSSRRVSTDAQYF; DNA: TGTGCCAGCAGTTCCCGACGGGTCAGCACAGATGCGCAGTATTTT
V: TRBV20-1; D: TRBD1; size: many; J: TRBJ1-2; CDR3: CSARDLPGQALGYGYTF; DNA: TGCAGTGCTAGAGATCTCCCGGGACAGGCTTTGGGCTATGGCTACACCTTC
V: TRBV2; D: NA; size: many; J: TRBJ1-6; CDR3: CASSLQGSESPLHF; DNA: TGTGCCAGCAGTCTGCAGGGGTCTGAATCACCCCTCCACTTT
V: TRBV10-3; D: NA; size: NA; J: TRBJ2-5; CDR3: CAISASGEQETQYF; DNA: TGTGCCATCAGTGCTTCGGGGGAGCAAGAGACCCAGTACTTC
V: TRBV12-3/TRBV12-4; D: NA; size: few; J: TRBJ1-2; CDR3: CASSATNAGGYTF; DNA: TGTGCCAGCAGTGCCACAAATGCTGGGGGCTACACCTTC
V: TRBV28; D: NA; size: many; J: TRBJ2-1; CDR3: CASSTREQFF; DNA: TGTGCCAGCAGTACGCGGGAGCAGTTCTTC
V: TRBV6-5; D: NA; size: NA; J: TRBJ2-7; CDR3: CASRRLFDYEQYF; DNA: TGTGCCAGCAGACGACTATTTGACTACGAGCAGTACTTC
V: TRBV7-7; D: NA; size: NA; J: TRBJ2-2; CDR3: CASSPRSGELFF; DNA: TGTGCTAGCAGCCCCCGATCCGGGGAGTTGTTTTTT
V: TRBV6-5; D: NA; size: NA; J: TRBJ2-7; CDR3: CASRSGDEQYF; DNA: TGTGCCAGCAGGTCAGGGGATGAGCAGTACTTC
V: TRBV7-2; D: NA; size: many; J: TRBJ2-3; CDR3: CASSSRAALKRASSTDTQYF; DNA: TGTGCCAGCAGCTCAAGAGCCGCTCTTAAAAGGGCGTCGAGCACAGATACGCAGTATTTT
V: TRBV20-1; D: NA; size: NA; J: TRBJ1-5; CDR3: CSARERQSNQPQHF; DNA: TGCAGTGCTAGAGAAAGACAGAGCAATCAGCCCCAGCATTTT
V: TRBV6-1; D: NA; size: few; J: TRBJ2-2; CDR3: CASSADTNTGELFF; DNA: TGTGCCAGCAGTGCGGACACAAACACCGGGGAGCTGTTTTTT
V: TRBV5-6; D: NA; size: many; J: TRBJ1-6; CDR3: CASSLSPVVNSPLHF; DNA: TGTGCCAGCAGCTTGAGCCCGGTAGTCAATTCACCCCTCCACTTT
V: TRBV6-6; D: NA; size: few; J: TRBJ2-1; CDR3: CASSAGQYNEQFF; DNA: TGTGCCAGCAGCGCGGGACAGTACAATGAGCAGTTCTTC